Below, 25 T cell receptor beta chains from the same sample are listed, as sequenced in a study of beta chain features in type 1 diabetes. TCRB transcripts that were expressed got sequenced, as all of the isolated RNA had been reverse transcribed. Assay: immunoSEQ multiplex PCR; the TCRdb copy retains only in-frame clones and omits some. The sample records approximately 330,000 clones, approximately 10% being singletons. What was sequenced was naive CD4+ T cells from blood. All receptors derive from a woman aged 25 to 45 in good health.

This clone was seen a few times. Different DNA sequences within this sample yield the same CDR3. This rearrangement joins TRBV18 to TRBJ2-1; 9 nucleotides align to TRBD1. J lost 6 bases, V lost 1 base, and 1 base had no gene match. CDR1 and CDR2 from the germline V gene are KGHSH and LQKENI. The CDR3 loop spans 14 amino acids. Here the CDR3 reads CASSPRQGGNEQFF. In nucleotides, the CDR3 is TGTGCCAGCTCACCACGACAGGGGGGCAATGAGCAGTTCTTC.

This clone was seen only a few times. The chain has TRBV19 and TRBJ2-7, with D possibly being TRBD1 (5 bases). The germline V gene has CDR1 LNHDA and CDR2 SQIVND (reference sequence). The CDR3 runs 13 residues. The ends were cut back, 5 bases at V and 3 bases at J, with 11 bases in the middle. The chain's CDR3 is CASSFLDSYEQYF. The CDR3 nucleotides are TGTGCCAGTAGTTTCCTCGACAGCTACGAGCAGTACTTC.

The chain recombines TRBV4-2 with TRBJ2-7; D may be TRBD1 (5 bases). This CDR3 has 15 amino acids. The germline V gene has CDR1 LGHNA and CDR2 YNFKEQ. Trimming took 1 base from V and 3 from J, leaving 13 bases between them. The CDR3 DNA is TGTGCCAGCAGCCAAGCCATAGGGGTGCGCTACGAGCAGTACTTC. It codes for CASSQAIGVRYEQYF.

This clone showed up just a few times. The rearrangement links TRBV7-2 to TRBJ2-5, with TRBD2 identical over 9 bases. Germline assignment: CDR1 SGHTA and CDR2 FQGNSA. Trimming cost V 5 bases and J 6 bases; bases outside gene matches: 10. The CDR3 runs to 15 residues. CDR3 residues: CASSPVLSGSKTQYF. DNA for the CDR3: TGTGCCAGCAGCCCTGTCCTTAGCGGGAGTAAGACCCAGTACTTC. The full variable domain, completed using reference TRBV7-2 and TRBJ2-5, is GAGVSQSPSNKVTEKGKDVELRCDPISGHTALYWYRQSLGQGLEFLIYFQGNSAPDKSGLPSDRFSAERTGGSVSTLTIQRTQQEDSAVYLCASSPVLSGSKTQYFGPGTRLLVL.

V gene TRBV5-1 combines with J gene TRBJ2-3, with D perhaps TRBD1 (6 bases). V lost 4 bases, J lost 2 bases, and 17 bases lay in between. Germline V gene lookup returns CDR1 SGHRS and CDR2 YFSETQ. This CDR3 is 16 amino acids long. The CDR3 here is CASSVGDIGPTDTQYF. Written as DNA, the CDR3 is TGCGCCAGCAGCGTAGGGGACATCGGTCCCACAGATACGCAGTATTTT.

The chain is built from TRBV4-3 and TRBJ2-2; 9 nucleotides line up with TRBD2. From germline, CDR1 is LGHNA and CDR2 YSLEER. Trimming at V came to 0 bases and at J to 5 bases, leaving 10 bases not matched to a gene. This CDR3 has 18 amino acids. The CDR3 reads CASSQDWGLAGSTGELFF. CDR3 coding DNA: TGCGCCAGCAGCCAAGATTGGGGGCTAGCGGGATCTACCGGGGAGCTGTTTTTT.

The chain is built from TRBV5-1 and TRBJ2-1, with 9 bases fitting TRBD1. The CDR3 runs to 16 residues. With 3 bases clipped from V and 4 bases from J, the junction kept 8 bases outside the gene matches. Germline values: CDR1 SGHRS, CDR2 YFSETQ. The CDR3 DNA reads TGCGCCAGCAGCTCTGGGAGACAGGGGGTATACAATGAGCAGTTCTTC. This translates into CASSSGRQGVYNEQFF.

CDR3 DNA: TGCGCCAGCAGCCCCCAGTCCCCCGCAGCGGGAGGCGCCTACAATGAGCAGTTCTTC. Encoded protein: CASSPQSPAAGGAYNEQFF. V and J are TRBV4-3 and TRBJ2-1, with 9 positions matching TRBD2. The CDR3 spans 19 residues. Germline V gene data show CDR1 as LGHNA and CDR2 as YSLEER. V shed 4 bases and J 2 bases; nucleotides not matched to a gene: 15.

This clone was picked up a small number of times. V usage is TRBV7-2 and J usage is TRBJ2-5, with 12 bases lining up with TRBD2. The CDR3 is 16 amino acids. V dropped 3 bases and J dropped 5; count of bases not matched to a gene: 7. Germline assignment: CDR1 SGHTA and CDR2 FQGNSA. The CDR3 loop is CASSLAGLAGQETQYF. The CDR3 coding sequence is TGTGCCAGCAGCTTGGCCGGACTAGCGGGGCAGGAGACCCAGTACTTC.

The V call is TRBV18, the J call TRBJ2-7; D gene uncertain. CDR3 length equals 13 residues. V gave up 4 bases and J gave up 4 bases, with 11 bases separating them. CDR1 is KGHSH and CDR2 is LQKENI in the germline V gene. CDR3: CASSREYSYEQYF. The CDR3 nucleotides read TGTGCCAGCTCACGAGAGTATTCATACGAGCAGTACTTC.

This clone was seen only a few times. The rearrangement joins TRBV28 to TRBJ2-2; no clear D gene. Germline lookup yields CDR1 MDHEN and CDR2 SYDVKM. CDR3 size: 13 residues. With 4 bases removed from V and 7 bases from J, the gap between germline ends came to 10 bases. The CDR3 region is CASSSRLFGELFF. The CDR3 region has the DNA TGTGCCAGCAGTTCGCGCCTCTTCGGGGAGCTGTTTTTT.

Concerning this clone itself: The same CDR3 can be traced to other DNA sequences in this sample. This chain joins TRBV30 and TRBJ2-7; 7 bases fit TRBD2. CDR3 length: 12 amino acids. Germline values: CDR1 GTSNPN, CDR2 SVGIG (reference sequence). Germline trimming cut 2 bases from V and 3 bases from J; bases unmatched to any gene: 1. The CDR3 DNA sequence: TGTGCCTGGAGTACGGGGGGCTACGAGCAGTACTTC. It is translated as CAWSTGGYEQYF.

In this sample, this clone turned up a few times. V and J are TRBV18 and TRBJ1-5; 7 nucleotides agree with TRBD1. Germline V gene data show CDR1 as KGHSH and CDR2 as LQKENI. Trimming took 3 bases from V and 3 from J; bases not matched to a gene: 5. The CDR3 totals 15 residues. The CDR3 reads CASSPGDSLNQPQHF. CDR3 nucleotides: TGTGCCAGCTCACCTGGGGACAGCCTCAATCAGCCCCAGCATTTT.

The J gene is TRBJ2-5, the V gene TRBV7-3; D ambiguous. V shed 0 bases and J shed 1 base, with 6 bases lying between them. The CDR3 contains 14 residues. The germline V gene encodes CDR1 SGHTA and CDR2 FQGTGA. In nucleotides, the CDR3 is TGTGCCAGCAGCTTAACTCCCTTCCAAGAGACCCAGTACTTC. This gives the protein CASSLTPFQETQYF.

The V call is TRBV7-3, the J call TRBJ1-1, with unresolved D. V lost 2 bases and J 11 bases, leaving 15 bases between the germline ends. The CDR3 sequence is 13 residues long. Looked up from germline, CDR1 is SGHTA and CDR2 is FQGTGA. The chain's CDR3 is CASSLEYSGIAFF. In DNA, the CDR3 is TGTGCCAGCAGCTTAGAATACAGCGGGATTGCTTTCTTT.

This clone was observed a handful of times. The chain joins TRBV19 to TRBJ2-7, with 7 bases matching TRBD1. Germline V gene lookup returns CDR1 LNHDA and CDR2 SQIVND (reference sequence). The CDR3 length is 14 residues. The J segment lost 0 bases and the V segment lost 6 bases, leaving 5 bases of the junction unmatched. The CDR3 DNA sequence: TGTGCCAGTAGGGACAGGACCACCTCCTACGAGCAGTACTTC. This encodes CASRDRTTSYEQYF.

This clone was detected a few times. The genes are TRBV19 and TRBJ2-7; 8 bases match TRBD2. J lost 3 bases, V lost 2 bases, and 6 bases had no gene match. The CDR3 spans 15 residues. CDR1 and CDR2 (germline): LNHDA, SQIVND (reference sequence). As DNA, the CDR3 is TGTGCCAGTAGTATACTCGCCAGCGGGAGCTACGAGCAGTACTTC. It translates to CASSILASGSYEQYF.

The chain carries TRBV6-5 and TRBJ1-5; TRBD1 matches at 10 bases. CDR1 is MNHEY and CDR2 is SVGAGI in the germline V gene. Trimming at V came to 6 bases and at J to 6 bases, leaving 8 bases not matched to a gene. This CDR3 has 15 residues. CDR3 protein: CASRPDRGASQPQHF. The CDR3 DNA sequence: TGTGCCAGCAGGCCGGACAGGGGGGCGAGTCAGCCCCAGCATTTT.

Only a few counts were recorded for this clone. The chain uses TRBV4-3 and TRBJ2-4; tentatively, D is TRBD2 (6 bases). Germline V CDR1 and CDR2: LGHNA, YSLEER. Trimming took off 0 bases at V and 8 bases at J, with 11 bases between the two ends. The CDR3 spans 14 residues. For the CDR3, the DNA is TGCGCCAGCAGCCAAGATGGTACGGGGGACATTCAGTACTTC. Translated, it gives CASSQDGTGDIQYF.

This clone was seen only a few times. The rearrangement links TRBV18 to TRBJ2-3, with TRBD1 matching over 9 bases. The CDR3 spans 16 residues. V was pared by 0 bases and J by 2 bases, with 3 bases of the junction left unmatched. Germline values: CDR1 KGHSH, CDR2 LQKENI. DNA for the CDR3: TGTGCCAGCTCACCACCGGGACAGGGCCCCACAGATACGCAGTATTTT. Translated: CASSPPGQGPTDTQYF. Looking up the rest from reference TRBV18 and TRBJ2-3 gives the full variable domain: NAGVMQNPRHLVRRRGQEARLRCSPMKGHSHVYWYRQLPEEGLKFMVYLQKENIIDESGMPKERFSAEFPKEGPSILRIQQVVRGDSAAYFCASSPPGQGPTDTQYFGPGTRLTVL.

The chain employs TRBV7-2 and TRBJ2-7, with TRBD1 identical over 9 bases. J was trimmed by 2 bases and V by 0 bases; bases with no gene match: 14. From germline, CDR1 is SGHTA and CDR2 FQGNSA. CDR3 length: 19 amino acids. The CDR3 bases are TGTGCCAGCAGCTTAGCGTGGGCTACGGGACAGGGAGGGGCCTACGAGCAGTACTTC. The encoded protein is CASSLAWATGQGGAYEQYF.

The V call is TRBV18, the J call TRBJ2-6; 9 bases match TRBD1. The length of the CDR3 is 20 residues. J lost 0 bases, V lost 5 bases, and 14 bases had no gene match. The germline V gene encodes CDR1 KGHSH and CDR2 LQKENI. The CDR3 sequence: CASSYTPGQGYNSGANVLTF. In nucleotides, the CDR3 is TGTGCCAGCTCATACACACCGGGACAGGGATATAACTCTGGGGCCAACGTCCTGACTTTC.

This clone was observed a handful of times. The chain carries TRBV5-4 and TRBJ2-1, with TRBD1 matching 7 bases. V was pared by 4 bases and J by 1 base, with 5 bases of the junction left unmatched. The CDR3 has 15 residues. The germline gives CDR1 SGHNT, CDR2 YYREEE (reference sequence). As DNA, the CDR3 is TGTGCCAGCAGCAAGGACAGGAATTCCTACAATGAGCAGTTCTTC. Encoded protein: CASSKDRNSYNEQFF.

The DNA for the CDR3 is TGTGCCAGCAGTTACAGCGAAGCGCACTCCTACGAGCAGTACTTC. Protein: CASSYSEAHSYEQYF. The chain carries TRBV6-5 and TRBJ2-7; the D is unclear. V was pared by 2 bases and J by 0 bases, with 11 bases between. The CDR3 is 15 amino acids. Per germline, CDR1 MNHEY and CDR2 SVGAGI.

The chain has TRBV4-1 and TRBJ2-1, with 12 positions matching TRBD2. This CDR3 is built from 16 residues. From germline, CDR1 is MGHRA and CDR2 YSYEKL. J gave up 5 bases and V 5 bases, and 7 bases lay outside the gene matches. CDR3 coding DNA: TGCGCCAGCAGCACCGGGACTAGCGGGCTACACAATGAGCAGTTCTTC. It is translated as CASSTGTSGLHNEQFF.